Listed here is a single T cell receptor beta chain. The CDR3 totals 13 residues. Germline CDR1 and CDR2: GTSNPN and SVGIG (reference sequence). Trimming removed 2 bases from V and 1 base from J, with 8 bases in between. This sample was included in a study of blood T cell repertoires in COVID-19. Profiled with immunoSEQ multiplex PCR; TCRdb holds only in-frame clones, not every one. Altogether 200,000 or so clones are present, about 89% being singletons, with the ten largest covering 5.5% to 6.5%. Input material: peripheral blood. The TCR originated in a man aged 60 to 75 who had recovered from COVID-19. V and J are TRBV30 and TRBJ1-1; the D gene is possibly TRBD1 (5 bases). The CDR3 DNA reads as TGTGCCTGGAGTCGGGGGGGGAACACTGAAGCTTTCTTT. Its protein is CAWSRGGNTEAFF.